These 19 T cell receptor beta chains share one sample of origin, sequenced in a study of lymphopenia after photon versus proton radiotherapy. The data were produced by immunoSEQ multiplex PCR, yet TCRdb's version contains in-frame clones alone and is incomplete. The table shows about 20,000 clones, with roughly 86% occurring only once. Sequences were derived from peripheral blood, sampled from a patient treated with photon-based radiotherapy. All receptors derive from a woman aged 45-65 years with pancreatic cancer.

The CDR3 is CASRLHAGSDYGYTF. Here the CDR3 DNA reads TGTGCCAGCAGGCTTCACGCAGGGTCGGACTATGGCTACACCTTC. This sequence joins TRBV6-4 and TRBJ1-2, with D tentatively TRBD1 (5 bases). The CDR3 is 15 residues long. Germline CDR1 and CDR2: MRHNA and SNTAGT. Deletions cut 6 bases from V and 3 bases from J, with 17 bases between.

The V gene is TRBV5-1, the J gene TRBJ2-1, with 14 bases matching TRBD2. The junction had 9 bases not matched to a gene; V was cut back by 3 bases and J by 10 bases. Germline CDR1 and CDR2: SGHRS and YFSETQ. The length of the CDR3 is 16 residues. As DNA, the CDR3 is TGCGCCAGCAGCTACACGACTAGCGGGAGGGCCGGGGAGCAGTTCTTC. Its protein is CASSYTTSGRAGEQFF.

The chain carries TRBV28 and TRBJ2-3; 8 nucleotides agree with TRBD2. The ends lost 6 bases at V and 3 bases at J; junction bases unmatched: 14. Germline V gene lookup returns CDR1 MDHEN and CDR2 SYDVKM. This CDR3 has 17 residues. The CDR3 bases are TGTGCCAGCAGCCGGAGCGGGAGTCACCTACTTACAGATACGCAGTATTTT. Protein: CASSRSGSHLLTDTQYF.

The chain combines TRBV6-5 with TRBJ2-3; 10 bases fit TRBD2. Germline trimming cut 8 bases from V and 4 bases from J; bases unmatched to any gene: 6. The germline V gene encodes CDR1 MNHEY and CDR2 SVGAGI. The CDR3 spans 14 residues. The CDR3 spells CASGLAGVPDTQYF. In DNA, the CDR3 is TGTGCCAGCGGCCTAGCGGGAGTACCAGATACGCAGTATTTT.

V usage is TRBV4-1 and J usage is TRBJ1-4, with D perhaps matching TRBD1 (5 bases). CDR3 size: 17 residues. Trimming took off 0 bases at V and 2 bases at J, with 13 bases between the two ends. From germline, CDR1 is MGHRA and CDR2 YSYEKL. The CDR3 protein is CASSQDPNGATNEKLFF. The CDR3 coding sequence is TGCGCCAGCAGCCAAGACCCCAACGGGGCCACTAATGAAAAACTGTTTTTT.

The CDR3 nucleotides are TGTGCCAGCGCCGGACTAGCGGGAGTTAACGAGCAGTACTTC. Translating gives CASAGLAGVNEQYF. The chain combines TRBV2 with TRBJ2-7; 13 bases agree with TRBD2. V lost 8 bases and J lost 5; bases outside the gene matches: 6. Germline CDR1 SNHLY, CDR2 FYNNEI. The CDR3 contains 14 residues.

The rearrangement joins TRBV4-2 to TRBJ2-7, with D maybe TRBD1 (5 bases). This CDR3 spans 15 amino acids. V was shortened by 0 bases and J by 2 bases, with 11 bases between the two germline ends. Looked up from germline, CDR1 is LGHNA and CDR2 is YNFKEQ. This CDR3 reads CASSQDQGMAYEQYF. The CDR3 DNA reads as TGTGCCAGCAGCCAAGACCAGGGAATGGCCTACGAGCAGTACTTC.

CDR3 sequence reads: CASSPRGGNEQFF. In nucleotides, the CDR3 is TGTGCCAGCAGCCCGCGGGGGGGGAATGAGCAGTTCTTC. This rearrangement joins TRBV11-3 to TRBJ2-1; 9 bases fit TRBD2. Trimming at V came to 5 bases and at J to 7 bases, leaving 3 bases not matched to a gene. Germline lookup yields CDR1 SGHNT and CDR2 YENEEA. The CDR3 extends over 13 amino acids. The entire variable domain, with the rest obtained from reference TRBV11-3 and TRBJ2-1, is as follows: EAGVVQSPRYKIIEKKQPVAFWCNPISGHNTLYWYLQNLGQGPELLIRYENEEAVDDSQLPKDRFSAERLKGVDSTLKIQPAELGDSAVYLCASSPRGGNEQFFGPGTRLTVL.

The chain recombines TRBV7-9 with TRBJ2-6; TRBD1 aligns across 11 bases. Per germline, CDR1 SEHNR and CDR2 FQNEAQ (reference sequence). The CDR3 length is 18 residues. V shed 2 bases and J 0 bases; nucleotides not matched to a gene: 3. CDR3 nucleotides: TGTGCCAGCAGCTTAAGCGGGACAGGGGGCTCTGGGGCCAACGTCCTGACTTTC. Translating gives CASSLSGTGGSGANVLTF.

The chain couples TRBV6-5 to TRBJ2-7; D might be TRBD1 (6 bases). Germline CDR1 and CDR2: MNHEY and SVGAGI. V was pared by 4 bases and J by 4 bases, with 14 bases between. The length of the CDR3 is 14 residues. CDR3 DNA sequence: TGTGCCAGCAGTTTCACACAGGGTCGATACGAGCAGTACTTC. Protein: CASSFTQGRYEQYF.

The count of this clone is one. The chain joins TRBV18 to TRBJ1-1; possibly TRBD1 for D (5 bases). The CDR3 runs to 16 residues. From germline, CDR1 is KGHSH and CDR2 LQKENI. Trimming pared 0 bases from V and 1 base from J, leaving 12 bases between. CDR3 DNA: TGTGCCAGCTCACCACCTACGGGGACCCCGAACACTGAAGCTTTCTTT. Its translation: CASSPPTGTPNTEAFF.

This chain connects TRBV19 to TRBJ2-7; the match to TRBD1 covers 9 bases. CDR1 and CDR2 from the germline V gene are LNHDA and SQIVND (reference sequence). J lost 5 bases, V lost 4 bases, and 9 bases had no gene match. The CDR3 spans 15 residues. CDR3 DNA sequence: TGTGCCAGTAGTAACCGGGACAGGGATGGCCACGAGCAGTACTTC. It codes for CASSNRDRDGHEQYF.

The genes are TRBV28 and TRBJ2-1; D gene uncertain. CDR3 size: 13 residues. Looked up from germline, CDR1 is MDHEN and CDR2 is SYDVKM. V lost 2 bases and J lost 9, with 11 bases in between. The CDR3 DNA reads TGTGCCAGCAGTTTACCCTTTGTTTCTGAGCAGTTCTTC. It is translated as CASSLPFVSEQFF.

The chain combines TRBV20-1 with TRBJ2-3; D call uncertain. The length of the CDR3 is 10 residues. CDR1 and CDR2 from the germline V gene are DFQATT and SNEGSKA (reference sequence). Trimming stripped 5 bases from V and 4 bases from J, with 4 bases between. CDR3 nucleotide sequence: TGCAGTGCTGGGTCAGATACGCAGTATTTT. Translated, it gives CSAGSDTQYF.

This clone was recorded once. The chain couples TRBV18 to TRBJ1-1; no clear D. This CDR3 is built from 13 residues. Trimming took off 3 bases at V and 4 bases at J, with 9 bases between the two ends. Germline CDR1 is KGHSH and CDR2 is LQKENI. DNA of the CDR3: TGTGCCAGCTCACCCCTCCGGAGCACTGAAGCTTTCTTT. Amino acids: CASSPLRSTEAFF.

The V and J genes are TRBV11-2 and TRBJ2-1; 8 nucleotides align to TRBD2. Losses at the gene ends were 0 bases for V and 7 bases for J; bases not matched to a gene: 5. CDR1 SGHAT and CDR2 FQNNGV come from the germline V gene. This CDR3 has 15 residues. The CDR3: CASSLEAGDLNEQFF. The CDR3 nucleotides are TGTGCCAGCAGCTTAGAAGCGGGAGATCTGAATGAGCAGTTCTTC.

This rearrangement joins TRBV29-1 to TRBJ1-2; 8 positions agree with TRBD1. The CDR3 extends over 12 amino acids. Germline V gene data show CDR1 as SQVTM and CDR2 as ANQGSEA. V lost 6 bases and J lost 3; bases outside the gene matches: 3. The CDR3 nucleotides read TGCAGCGTGGAACAGGGGGACTATGGCTACACCTTC. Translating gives CSVEQGDYGYTF. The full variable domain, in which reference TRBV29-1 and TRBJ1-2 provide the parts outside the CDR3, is SAVISQKPSRDICQRGTSLTIQCQVDSQVTMMFWYRQQPGQSLTLIATANQGSEATYESGFVIDKFPISRPNLTFSTLTVSNMSPEDSSIYLCSVEQGDYGYTFGSGTRLTVV.

Here the CDR3 DNA reads TGCGCCAGCAGCACCACCACAAGCGGGATAAGCGGGGAGCTGTTTTTT. Protein product: CASSTTTSGISGELFF. J is TRBJ2-2 and V is TRBV5-1, with 7 bases aligning to TRBD2. The germline CDR1 and CDR2 sequences are SGHRS and YFSETQ. J lost 7 bases, V lost 4 bases, and 13 bases had no gene match. This CDR3 region has 16 residues.

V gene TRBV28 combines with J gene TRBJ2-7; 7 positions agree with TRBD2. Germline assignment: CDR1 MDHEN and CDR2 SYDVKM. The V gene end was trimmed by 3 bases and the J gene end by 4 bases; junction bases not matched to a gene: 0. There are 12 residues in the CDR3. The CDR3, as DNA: TGTGCCAGCAGTTTGGGGGGGTACGAGCAGTACTTC. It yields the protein CASSLGGYEQYF.